The TCR beta chain under discussion was sequenced for a study of blood T cell repertoires in COVID-19. Under the authors' procedure: The authors estimated nucleated cell counts from reference gene primer amplification. Measured with immunoSEQ multiplex PCR; TCRdb has only the in-frame clones, and not every one. V and J calls and clone size are as listed in that table; D and trimming were resolved from the DNA. The table lists around 230,000 clones, around four fifths of them singletons. The CDR3 extends over 16 amino acids. Germline loops: CDR1 SGHRS, CDR2 YFSETQ. V was clipped by 1 base and J by 0 bases, with 10 bases between them.

The sequence was collected from a woman aged 40 to 50 with active or convalescent COVID-19. V gene TRBV5-1 combines with J gene TRBJ1-4; D perhaps matches TRBD1 (5 bases). Sequencing was carried out using peripheral blood. The CDR3 protein is CASSLSGRATNEKLFF. The CDR3 region has the DNA TGCGCCAGCAGCTTGTCAGGGCGTGCAACTAATGAAAAACTGTTTTTT.